This T cell receptor beta chain was captured in a study of radiation and T cells in renal cell carcinoma. The J segment lost 1 base and the V segment lost 0 bases, leaving 4 bases of the junction unmatched. Germline CDR1 reads LNHDA; CDR2 reads SQIVND (reference sequence). The CDR3 runs 17 residues. Time point described: blood 2 weeks post-SBRT. Regarding treatment: 15 Gy SBRT to primary tumor, nephrectomy 4 weeks later. Clear cell pathology was present in this patient's renal cell carcinoma. Here immunoSEQ multiplex PCR was the method, and the copy in TCRdb shows in-frame clones only, minus some. The sample holds roughly 140,000 clones, around 90% seen once.

This clonotype was sampled from a woman aged 45-59 years with renal cell carcinoma. Sequences were derived from blood, sampled from a patient whose treatment included radiotherapy and nephrectomy. The chain carries TRBV19 and TRBJ2-1; the match to TRBD2 covers 9 bases. The CDR3 sequence: CASSIDRLAGSYNEQFF. The CDR3 DNA follows: TGTGCCAGTAGTATAGATAGGCTAGCGGGGTCCTACAATGAGCAGTTCTTC.